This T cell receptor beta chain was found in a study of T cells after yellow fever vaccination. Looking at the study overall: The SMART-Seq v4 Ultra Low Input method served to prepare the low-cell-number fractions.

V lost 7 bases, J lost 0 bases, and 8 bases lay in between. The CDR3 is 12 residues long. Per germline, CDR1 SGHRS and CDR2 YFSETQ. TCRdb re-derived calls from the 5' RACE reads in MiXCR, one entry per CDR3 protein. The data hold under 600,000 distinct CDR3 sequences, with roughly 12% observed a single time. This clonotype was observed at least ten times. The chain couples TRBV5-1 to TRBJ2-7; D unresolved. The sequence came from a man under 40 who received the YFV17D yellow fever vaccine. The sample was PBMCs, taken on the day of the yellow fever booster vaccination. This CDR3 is CASSRNSYEQYF. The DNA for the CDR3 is TGCGCCAGCTCACGAAACTCCTACGAGCAGTACTTC.